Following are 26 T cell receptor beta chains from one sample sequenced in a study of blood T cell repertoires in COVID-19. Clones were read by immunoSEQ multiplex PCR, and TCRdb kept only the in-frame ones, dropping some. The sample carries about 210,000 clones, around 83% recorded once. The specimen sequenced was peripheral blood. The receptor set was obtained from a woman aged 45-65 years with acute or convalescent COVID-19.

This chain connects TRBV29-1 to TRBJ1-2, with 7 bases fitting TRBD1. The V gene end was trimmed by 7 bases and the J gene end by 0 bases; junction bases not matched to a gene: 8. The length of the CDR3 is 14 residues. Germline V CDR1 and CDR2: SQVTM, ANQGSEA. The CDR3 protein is CSATDREPNYGYTF. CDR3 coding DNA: TGCAGCGCCACAGACAGGGAACCTAACTATGGCTACACCTTC.

Here the CDR3 reads CASSTEYEQYF. CDR3 DNA: TGTGCCAGCAGTACAGAATACGAGCAGTACTTC. V is TRBV6-5 and J is TRBJ2-7; D ambiguous. Trimming took 5 bases from V and 4 from J, leaving 6 bases between them. Looked up from germline, CDR1 is MNHEY and CDR2 is SVGAGI. The CDR3 runs 11 residues.

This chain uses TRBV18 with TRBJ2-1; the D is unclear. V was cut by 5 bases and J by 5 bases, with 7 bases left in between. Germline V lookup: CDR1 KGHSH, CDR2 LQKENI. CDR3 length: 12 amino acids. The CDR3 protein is CASSSDNNEQFF. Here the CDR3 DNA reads TGTGCCAGCTCATCAGATAACAATGAGCAGTTCTTC.

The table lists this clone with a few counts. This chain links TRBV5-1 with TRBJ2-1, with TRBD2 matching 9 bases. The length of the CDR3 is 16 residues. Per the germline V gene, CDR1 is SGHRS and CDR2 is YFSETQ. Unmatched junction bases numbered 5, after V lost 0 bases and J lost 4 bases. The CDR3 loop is CASSLETSGGYNEQFF. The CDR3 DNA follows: TGCGCCAGCAGCTTGGAGACTAGCGGTGGGTACAATGAGCAGTTCTTC.

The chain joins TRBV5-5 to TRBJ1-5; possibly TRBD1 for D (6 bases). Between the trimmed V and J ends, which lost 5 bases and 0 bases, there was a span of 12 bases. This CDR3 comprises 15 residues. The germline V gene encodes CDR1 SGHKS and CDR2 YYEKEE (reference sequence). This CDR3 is CASRPTGNSNQPQHF. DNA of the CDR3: TGTGCCAGCAGGCCTACAGGGAATAGCAATCAGCCCCAGCATTTT.

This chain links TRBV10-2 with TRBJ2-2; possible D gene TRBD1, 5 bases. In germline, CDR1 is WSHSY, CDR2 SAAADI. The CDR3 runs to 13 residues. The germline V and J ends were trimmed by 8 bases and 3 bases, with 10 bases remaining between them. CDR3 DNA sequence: TGCGCCAGCGAACAGGTAGACACCGGGGAGCTGTTTTTT. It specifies CASEQVDTGELFF.

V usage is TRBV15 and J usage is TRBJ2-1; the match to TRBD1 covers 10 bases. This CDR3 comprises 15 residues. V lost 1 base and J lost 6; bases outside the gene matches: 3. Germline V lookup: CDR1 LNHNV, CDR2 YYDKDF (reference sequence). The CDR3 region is CATSRVGQGGNEQFF. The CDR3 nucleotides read TGTGCCACCAGCAGAGTAGGACAGGGGGGCAATGAGCAGTTCTTC.

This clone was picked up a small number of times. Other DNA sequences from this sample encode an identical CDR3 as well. CDR3: CATSDSRGPGNTIYF. CDR3 DNA: TGTGCCACCAGTGATAGCAGGGGGCCCGGAAACACCATATATTTT. The V call is TRBV24-1, the J call TRBJ1-3; 8 bases match TRBD1. Unmatched junction bases numbered 4, after V lost 3 bases and J lost 4 bases. In germline, CDR1 is KGHDR, CDR2 SFDVKD. The CDR3 length is 15 residues.

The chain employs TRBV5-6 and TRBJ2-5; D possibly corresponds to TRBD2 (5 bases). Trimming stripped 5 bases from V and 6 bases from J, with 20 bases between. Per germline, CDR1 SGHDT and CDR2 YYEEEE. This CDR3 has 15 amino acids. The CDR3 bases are TGTGCCAGCAGATTTTGGGCCCTCGGGGATCAGACCCAGTACTTC. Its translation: CASRFWALGDQTQYF.

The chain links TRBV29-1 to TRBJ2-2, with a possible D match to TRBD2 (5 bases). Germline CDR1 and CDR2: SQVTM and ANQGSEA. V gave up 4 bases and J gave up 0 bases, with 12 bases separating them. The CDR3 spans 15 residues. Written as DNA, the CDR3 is TGCAGCGTTGGTGCAAGGACTGCGAACACCGGGGAGCTGTTTTTT. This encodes CSVGARTANTGELFF.

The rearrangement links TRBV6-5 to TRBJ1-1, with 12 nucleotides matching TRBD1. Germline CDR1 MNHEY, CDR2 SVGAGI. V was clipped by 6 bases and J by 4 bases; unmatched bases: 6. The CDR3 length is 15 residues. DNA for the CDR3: TGTGCCAGCAGCAAAGGGGGACAGGGGGCCACTGAAGCTTTCTTT. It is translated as CASSKGGQGATEAFF.

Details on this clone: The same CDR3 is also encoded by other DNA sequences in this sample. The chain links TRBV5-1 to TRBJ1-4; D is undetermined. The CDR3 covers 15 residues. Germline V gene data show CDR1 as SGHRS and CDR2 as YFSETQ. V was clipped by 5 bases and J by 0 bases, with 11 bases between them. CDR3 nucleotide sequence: TGCGCCAGCAGTCTCGCCTCGGCAACTAATGAAAAACTGTTTTTT. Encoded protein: CASSLASATNEKLFF. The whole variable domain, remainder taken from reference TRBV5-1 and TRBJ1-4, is KAGVTQTPRYLIKTRGQQVTLSCSPISGHRSVSWYQQTPGQGLQFLFEYFSETQRNKGNFPGRFSGRQFSNSRSEMNVSTLELGDSALYLCASSLASATNEKLFFGSGTQLSVL.

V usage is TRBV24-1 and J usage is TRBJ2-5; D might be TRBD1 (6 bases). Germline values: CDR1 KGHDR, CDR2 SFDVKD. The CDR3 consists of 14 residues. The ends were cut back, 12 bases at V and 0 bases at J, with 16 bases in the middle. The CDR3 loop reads CAPERGDNQETQYF. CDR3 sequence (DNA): TGTGCCCCGGAGAGAGGGGACAACCAAGAGACCCAGTACTTC.

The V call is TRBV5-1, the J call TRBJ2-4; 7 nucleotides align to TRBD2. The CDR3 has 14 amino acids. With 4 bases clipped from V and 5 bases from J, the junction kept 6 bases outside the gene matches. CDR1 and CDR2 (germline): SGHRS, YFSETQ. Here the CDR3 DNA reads TGCGCCAGCAGCCCCACGGCGGGAGAAAACATTCAGTACTTC. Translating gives CASSPTAGENIQYF.

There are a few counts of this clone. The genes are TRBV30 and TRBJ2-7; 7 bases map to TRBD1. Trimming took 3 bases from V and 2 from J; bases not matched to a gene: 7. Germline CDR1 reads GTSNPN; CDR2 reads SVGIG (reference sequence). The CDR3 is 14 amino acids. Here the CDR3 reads CAWSPGTATYEQYF. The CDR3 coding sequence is TGTGCCTGGAGCCCCGGGACAGCGACCTACGAGCAGTACTTC.

The CDR3 region is CASSFAVDTGELFF. The CDR3 DNA reads as TGTGCCAGCAGCTTTGCGGTGGACACCGGGGAGCTGTTTTTT. The chain couples TRBV7-2 to TRBJ2-2, with D hard to call. V dropped 3 bases and J dropped 3 bases, with 8 bases sitting between them. The CDR3 is made up of 14 amino acids. Germline V lookup: CDR1 SGHTA, CDR2 FQGNSA.

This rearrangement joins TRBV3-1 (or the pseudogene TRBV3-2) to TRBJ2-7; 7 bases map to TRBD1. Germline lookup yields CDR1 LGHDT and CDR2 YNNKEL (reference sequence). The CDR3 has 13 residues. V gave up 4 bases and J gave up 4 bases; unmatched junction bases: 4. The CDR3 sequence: CASSRMTGYEQYF. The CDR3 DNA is TGTGCCAGCAGCCGGATGACAGGGTACGAGCAGTACTTC.

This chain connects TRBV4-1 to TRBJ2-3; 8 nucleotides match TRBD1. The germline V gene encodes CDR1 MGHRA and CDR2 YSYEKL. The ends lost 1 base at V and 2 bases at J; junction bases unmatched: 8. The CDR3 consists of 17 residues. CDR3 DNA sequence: TGCGCCAGCAGCCAAGGCCGGACAGGGATCGACACAGATACGCAGTATTTT. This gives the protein CASSQGRTGIDTDTQYF.

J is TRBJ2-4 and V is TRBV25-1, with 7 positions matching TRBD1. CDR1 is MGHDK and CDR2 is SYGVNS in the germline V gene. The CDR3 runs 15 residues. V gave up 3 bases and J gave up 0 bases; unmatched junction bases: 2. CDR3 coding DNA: TGTGCCAGCAGTGAGGGACAGCTAGCCAAAAACATTCAGTACTTC. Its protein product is CASSEGQLAKNIQYF. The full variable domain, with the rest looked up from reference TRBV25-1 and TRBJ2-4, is EADIYQTPRYLVIGTGKKITLECSQTMGHDKMYWYQQDPGMELHLIHYSYGVNSTEKGDLSSESTVSRIRTEHFPLTLESARPSHTSQYLCASSEGQLAKNIQYFGAGTRLSVL.

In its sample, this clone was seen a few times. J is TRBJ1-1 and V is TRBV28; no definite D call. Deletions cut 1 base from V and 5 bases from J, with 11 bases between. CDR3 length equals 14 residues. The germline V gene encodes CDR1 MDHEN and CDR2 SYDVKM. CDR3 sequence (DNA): TGTGCCAGCAGTTTATTACCGGGATGGACTGAAGCTTTCTTT. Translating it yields CASSLLPGWTEAFF.

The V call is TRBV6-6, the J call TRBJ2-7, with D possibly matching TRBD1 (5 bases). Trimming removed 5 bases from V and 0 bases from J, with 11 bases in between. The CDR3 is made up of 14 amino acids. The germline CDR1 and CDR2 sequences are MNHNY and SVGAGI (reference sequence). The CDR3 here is CASSPQGPSYEQYF. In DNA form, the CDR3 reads TGTGCCAGCAGTCCCCAGGGTCCCTCCTACGAGCAGTACTTC.

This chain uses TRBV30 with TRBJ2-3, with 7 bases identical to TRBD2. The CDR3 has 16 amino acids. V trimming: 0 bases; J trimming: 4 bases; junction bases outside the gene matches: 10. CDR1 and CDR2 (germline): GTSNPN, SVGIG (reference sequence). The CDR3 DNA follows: TGTGCCTGGAGTGTGGGGGGGGGAAAAAACCCAGATACGCAGTATTTT. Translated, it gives CAWSVGGGKNPDTQYF.

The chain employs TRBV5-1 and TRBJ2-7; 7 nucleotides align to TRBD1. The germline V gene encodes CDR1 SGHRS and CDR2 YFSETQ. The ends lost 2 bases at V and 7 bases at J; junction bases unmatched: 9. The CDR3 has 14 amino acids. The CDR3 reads CASSFWTGLREQYF. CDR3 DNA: TGCGCCAGCAGCTTCTGGACAGGTTTACGAGAGCAGTACTTC.

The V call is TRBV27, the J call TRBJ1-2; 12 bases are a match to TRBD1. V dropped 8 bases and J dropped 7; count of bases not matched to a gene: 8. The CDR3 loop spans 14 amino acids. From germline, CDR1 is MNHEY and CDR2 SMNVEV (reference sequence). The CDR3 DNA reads TGTGCCAGCGGGCAGGGACAGGGGGCCGTTGGCTACACCTTC. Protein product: CASGQGQGAVGYTF.

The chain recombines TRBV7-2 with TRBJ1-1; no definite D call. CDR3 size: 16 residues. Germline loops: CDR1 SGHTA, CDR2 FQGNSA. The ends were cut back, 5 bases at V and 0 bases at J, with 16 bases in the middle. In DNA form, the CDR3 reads TGTGCCAGCAGCCTTCGACCGACTAGCCTGAACACTGAAGCTTTCTTT. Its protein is CASSLRPTSLNTEAFF.

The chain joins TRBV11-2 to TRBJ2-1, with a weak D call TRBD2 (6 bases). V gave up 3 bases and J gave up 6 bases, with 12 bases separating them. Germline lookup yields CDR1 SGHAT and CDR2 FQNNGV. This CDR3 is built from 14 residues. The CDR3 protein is CASSFMTAGNEQFF. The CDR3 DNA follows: TGTGCCAGCAGCTTTATGACAGCGGGCAATGAGCAGTTCTTC.